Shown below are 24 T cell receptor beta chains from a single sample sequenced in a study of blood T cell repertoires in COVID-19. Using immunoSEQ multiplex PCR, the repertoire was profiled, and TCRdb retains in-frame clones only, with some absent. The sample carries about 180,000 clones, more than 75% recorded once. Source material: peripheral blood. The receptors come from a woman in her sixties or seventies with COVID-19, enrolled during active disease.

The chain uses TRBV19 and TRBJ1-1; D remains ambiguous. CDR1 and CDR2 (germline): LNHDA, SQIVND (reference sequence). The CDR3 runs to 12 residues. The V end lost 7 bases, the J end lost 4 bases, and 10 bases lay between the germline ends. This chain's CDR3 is CASTIYGTEAFF. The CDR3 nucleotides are TGTGCCAGTACCATCTACGGCACTGAAGCTTTCTTT.

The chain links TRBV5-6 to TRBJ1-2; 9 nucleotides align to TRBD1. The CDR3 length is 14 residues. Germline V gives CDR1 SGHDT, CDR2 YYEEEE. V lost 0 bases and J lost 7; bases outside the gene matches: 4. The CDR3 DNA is TGTGCCAGCAGCTTGGGCAGGGGACAGGGTGGCTACACCTTC. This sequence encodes CASSLGRGQGGYTF.

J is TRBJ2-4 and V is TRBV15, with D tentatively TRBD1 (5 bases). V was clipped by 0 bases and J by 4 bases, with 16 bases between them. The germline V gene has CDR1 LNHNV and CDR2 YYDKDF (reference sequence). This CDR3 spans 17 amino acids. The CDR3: CATSRDLRSQGKNIQYF. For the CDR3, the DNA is TGTGCCACCAGCAGAGATCTTAGGAGTCAGGGAAAAAACATTCAGTACTTC.

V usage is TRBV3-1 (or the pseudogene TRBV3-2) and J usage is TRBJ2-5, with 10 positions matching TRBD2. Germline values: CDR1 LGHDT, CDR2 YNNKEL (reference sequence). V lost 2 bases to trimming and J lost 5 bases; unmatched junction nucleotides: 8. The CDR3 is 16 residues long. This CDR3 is CASSQTLAGVGETQYF. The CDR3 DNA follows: TGTGCCAGCAGCCAAACGCTAGCGGGAGTAGGGGAGACCCAGTACTTC.

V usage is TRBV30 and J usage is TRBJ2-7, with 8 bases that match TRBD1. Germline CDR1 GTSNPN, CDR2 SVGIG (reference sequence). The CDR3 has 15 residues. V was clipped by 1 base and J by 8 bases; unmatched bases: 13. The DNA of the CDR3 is TGTGCCTGGAGTGGGACAGGGAAGGGAATATTGCAGCAGTACTTC. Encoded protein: CAWSGTGKGILQQYF.

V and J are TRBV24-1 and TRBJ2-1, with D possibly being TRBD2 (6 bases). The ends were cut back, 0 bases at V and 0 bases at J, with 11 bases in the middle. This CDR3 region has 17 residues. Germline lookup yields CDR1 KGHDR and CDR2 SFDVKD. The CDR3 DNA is TGTGCCACCAGTGATTTGCAGGACGGGAGCTCCTACAATGAGCAGTTCTTC. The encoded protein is CATSDLQDGSSYNEQFF.

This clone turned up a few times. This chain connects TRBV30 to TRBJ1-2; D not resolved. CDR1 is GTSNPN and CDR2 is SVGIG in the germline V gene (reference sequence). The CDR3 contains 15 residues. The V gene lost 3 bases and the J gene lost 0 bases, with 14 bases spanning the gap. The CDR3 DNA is TGTGCCTGGAGGGACCGATGGAGGACTAACTATGGCTACACCTTC. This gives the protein CAWRDRWRTNYGYTF.

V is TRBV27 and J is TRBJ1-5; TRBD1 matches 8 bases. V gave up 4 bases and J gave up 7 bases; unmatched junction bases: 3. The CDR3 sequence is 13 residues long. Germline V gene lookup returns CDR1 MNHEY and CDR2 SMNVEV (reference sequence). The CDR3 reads CASSSDRVQPQHF. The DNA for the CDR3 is TGTGCCAGCAGTTCGGACAGGGTGCAGCCCCAGCATTTT.

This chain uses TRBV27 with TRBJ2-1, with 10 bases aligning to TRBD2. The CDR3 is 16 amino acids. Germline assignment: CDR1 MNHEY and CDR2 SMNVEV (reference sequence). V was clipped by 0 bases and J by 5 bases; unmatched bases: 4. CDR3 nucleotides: TGTGCCAGCAGTTTATCCTCAGCGGGAGGGCACAATGAGCAGTTCTTC. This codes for CASSLSSAGGHNEQFF.

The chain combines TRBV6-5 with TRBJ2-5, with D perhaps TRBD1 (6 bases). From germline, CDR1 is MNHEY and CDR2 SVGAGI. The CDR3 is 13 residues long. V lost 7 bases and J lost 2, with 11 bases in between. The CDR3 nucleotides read TGTGCCAGCATTACTGACAGGCAAGAGACCCAGTACTTC. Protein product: CASITDRQETQYF.

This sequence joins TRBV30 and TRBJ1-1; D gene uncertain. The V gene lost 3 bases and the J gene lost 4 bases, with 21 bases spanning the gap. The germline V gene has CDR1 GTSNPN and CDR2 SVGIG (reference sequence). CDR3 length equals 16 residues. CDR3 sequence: CAWSSDVMSRGTEAFF. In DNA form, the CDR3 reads TGTGCCTGGAGCTCCGACGTAATGAGTCGAGGCACTGAAGCTTTCTTT.

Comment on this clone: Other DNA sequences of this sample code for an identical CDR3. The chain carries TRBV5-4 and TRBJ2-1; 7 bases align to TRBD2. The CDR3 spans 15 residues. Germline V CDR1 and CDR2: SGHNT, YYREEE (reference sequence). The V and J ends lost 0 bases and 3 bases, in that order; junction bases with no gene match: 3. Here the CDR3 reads CASSLGAGNYNEQFF. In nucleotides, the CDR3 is TGTGCCAGCAGCTTGGGAGCGGGAAACTACAATGAGCAGTTCTTC.

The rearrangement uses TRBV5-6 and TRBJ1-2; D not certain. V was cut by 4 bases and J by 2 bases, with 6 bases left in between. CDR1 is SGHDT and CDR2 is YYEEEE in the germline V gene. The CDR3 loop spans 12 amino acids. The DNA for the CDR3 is TGTGCCAGCAGCAAGCCGAACTATGGCTACACCTTC. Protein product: CASSKPNYGYTF.

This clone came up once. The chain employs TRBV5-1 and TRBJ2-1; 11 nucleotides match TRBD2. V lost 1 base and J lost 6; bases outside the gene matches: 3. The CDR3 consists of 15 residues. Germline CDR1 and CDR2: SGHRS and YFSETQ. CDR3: CASSLLAGGLNEQFF. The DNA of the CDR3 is TGCGCCAGCAGCTTGCTAGCGGGAGGCCTCAATGAGCAGTTCTTC.

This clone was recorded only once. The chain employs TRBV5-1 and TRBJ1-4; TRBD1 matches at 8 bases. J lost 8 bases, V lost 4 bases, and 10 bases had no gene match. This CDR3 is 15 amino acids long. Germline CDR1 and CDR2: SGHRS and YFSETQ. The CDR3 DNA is TGCGCCAGCAGCGTTGGAACTCCAGGGGGCGAAAAACTGTTTTTT. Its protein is CASSVGTPGGEKLFF. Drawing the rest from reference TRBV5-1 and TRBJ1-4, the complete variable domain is KAGVTQTPRYLIKTRGQQVTLSCSPISGHRSVSWYQQTPGQGLQFLFEYFSETQRNKGNFPGRFSGRQFSNSRSEMNVSTLELGDSALYLCASSVGTPGGEKLFFGSGTQLSVL.

The CDR3 bases are TGCAGTGCAAGTGGACTAGCGGGCTTCTCGACCGGGGAGCTGTTTTTT. Protein product: CSASGLAGFSTGELFF. The gene calls are TRBV20-1 and TRBJ2-2, with 11 bases aligning to TRBD2. The CDR3 consists of 16 residues. V shed 6 bases and J 5 bases; nucleotides not matched to a gene: 11. Germline V gene lookup returns CDR1 DFQATT and CDR2 SNEGSKA (reference sequence).

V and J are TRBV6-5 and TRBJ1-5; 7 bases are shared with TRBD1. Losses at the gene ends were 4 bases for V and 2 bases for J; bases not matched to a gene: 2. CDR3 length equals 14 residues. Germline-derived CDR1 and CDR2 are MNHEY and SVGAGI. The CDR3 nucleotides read TGTGCCAGCAGTTCCGGACAGGGCAATCAGCCCCAGCATTTT. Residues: CASSSGQGNQPQHF.

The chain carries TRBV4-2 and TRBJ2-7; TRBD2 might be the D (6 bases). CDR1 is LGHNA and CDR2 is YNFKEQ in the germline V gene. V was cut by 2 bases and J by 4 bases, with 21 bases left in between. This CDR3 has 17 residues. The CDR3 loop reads CASSQQAQEGLGYEQYF. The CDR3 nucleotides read TGTGCCAGCAGCCAACAAGCCCAAGAGGGACTTGGATACGAGCAGTACTTC.

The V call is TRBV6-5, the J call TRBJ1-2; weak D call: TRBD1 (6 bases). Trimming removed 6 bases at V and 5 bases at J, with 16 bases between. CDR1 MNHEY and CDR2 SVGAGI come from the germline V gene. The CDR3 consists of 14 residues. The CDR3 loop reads CASRRTTGNYGYTF. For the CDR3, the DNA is TGTGCCAGCAGGAGGACGACAGGAAATTATGGCTACACCTTC.

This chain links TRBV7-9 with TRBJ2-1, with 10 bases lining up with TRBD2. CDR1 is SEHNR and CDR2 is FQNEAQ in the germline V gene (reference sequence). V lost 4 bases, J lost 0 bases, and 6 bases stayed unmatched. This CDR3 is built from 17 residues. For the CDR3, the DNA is TGTGCCAGCAGCTCCCGACTAGCGGGTAGCTCCTACAATGAGCAGTTCTTC. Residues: CASSSRLAGSSYNEQFF.

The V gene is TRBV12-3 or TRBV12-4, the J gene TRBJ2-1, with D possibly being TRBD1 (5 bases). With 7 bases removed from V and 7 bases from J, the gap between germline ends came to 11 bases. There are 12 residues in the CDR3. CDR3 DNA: TGTGCCAGCACCAGGGTTCTTAATGAGCAGTTCTTC. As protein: CASTRVLNEQFF.

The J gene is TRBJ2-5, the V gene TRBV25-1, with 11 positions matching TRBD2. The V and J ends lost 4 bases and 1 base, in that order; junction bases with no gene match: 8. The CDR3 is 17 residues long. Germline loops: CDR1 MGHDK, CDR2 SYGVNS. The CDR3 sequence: CASSGPGTSGTQETQYF. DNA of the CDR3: TGTGCCAGCAGTGGACCCGGGACTAGCGGTACCCAAGAGACCCAGTACTTC.

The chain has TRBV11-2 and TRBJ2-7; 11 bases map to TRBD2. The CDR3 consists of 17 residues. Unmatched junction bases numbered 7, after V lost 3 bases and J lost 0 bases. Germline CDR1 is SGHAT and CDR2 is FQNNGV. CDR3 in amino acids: CASSFRVAGGSSYEQYF. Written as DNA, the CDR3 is TGTGCCAGCAGCTTTAGGGTAGCGGGAGGGAGCTCCTACGAGCAGTACTTC.

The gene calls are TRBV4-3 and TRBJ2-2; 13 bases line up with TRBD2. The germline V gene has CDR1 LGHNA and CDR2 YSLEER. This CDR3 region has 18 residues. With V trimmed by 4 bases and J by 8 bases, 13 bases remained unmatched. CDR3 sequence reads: CASSLSPGLAGLGGELFF. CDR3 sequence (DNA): TGCGCCAGCAGCCTCTCGCCGGGACTAGCGGGACTTGGAGGGGAGCTGTTTTTT.